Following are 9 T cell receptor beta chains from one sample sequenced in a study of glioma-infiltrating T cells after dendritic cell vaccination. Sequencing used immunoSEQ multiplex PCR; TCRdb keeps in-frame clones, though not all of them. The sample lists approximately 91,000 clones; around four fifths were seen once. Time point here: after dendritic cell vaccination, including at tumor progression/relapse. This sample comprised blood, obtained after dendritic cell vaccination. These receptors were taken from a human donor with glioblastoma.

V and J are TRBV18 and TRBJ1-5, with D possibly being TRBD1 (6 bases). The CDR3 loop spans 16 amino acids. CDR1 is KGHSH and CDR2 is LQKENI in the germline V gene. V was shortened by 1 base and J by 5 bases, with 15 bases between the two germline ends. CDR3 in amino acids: CASSPLTRGADQPQHF. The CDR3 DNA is TGTGCCAGCTCACCACTGACGCGGGGGGCGGATCAGCCCCAGCATTTT.

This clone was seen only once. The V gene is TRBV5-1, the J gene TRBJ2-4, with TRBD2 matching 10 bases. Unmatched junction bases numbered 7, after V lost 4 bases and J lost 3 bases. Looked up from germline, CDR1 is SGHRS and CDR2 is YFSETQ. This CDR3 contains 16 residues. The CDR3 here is CASSLAGEDGKNIQYF. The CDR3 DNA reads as TGCGCCAGCAGCCTAGCGGGAGAGGATGGCAAAAACATTCAGTACTTC. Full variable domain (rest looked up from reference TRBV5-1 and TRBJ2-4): KAGVTQTPRYLIKTRGQQVTLSCSPISGHRSVSWYQQTPGQGLQFLFEYFSETQRNKGNFPGRFSGRQFSNSRSEMNVSTLELGDSALYLCASSLAGEDGKNIQYFGAGTRLSVL.

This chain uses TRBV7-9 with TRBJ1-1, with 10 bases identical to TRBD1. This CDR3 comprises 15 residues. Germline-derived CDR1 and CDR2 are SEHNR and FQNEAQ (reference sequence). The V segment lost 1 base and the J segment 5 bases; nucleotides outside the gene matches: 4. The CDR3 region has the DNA TGTGCCAGCAGCTTAGGGACAGGGGGGGGAACTGAAGCTTTCTTT. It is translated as CASSLGTGGGTEAFF.

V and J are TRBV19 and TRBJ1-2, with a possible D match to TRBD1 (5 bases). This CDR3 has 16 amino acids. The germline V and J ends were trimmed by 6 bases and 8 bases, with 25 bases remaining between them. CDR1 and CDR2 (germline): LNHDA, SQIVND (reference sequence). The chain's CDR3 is CASSHTRGVRSGGYTF. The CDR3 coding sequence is TGTGCCAGTAGCCACACCAGAGGTGTCAGATCAGGGGGCTACACCTTC.

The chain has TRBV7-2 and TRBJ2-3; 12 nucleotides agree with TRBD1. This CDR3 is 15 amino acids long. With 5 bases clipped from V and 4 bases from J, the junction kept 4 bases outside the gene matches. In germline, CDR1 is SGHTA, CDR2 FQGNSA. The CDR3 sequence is CASSPGTGGPDTQYF. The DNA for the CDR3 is TGTGCCAGCAGCCCCGGGACAGGGGGCCCAGATACGCAGTATTTT.

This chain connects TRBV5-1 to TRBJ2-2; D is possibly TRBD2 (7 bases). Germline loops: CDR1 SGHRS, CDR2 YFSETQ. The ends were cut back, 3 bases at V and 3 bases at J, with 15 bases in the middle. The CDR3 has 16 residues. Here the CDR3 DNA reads TGCGCCAGCAGCTCGGTAGGGGGGGCCGACACCGGGGAGCTGTTTTTT. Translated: CASSSVGGADTGELFF.

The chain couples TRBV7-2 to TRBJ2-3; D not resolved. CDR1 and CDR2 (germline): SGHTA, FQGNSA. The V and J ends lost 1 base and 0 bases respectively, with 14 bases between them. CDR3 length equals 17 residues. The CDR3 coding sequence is TGTGCCAGCAGCTTAGGTTCCCAGGCCACTAGCACAGATACGCAGTATTTT. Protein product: CASSLGSQATSTDTQYF.

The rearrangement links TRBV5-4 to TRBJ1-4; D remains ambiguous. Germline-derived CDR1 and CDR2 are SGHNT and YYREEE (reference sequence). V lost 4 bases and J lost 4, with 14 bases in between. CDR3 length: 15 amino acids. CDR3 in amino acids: CASSPGESVNEKLFF. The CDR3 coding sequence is TGTGCCAGCAGCCCCGGGGAGAGCGTTAATGAAAAACTGTTTTTT.

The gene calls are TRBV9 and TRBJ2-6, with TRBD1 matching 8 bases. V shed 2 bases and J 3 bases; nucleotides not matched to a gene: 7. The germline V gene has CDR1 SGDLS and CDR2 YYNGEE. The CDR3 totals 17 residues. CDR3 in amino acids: CASSVSQGAVGANVLTF. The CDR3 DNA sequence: TGTGCCAGCAGCGTTAGTCAGGGGGCAGTTGGGGCCAACGTCCTGACTTTC.